This TCR beta chain was sequenced in a study of CD8+CD57+ T cells in acquired aplastic anemia. Before being chosen for sequencing, patients had shown CD8+CD57+ cell expansion by flow cytometry. Only a few counts were recorded for this clonotype. Genomic DNA was employed as the template in profiling TCR beta VDJ and CDR3. TCRdb itself ran the reads through MiXCR, one entry per CDR3 protein. The sample lists just over 450,000 distinct CDR3 sequences, about a third occurring once. Germline V CDR1 and CDR2: SGHNT, YYREEE (reference sequence). This CDR3 region has 15 residues. Germline trimming cut 4 bases from V and 3 bases from J; bases unmatched to any gene: 8.

The TCR sequence derives from a human donor with aplastic anemia. This chain joins TRBV5-4 and TRBJ1-2, with 8 bases fitting TRBD1. Sequenced: sorted CD4+, CD8+, or CD8+CD57+ T cells (not recorded which) from PBMCs. DNA of the CDR3: TGTGCCAGCAGCCCCGGACAGGGATGGGACTATGGCTACACCTTC. Protein: CASSPGQGWDYGYTF.